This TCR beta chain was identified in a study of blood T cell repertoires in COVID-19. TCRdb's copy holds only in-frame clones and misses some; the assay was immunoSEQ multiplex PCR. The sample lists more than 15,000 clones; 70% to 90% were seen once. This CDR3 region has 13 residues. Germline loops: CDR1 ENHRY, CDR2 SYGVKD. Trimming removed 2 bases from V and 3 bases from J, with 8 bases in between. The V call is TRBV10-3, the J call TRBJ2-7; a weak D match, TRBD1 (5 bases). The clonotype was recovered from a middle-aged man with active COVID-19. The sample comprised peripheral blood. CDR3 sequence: CAISEKDSYEQYF. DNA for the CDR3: TGTGCCATCAGTGAGAAAGACAGCTACGAGCAGTACTTC.